This TCR beta chain was recovered during a study of blood T cell repertoires in COVID-19. The CDR3 runs 13 residues. V lost 1 base, J lost 5 bases, and 12 bases lay in between. CDR1 and CDR2 from the germline V gene are GTSNPN and SVGIG (reference sequence). The data were produced by immunoSEQ multiplex PCR, yet TCRdb's version contains in-frame clones alone and is incomplete. The sample lists about 300,000 clones, over 75% seen once, with around 1.1% in the top ten. This clone was observed a single time. This clonotype was sampled from a woman between 25 and 40 years old who had recovered from COVID-19. V is TRBV30 and J is TRBJ2-7; unclear D gene. The sample consisted of PBMCs or T cells enriched from blood (not recorded which). CDR3 nucleotide sequence: TGTGCCTGGAGTGCGGCAGCGTTCAACGAGCAGTACTTC. It encodes CAWSAAAFNEQYF.